This T cell receptor beta chain comes out of a study of blood T cells in healthy people across ages. Worth noting for this clonotype: The target antigen is unknown.

Through a sample-barcoded 5' primer and a J-beta primer mix, a second PCR was run for about 6 to 11 cycles. Unique molecular identifiers of 12 random nucleotides labeled each cDNA. TCRdb re-called the 5' RACE reads through MiXCR, storing one row per CDR3 protein. The table includes 750,000 to 1,000,000 distinct CDR3 sequences, around 29% detected once. The germline gives CDR1 DFQATT, CDR2 SNEGSKA (reference sequence). The CDR3 contains 14 residues. Trimming took off 1 base at V and 5 bases at J, with 13 bases between the two ends. Study-wide points: Naive CD4+ cells and diversity were both higher in long-lived donors than in aged donors.

The same sample was also studied in work on T cells of mothers and their children. That source adds: Healthy Caucasian mothers, a few in number, and their six children were the donors. Related mother-child pairs shared marginally more repertoire than unrelated pairs, though not significantly.

This TCR was recovered from a woman aged 40 to 55 in good health. The chain combines TRBV20-1 with TRBJ2-3, with a tentative D call TRBD2 (6 bases). Sequencing input: blood. CDR3 sequence reads: CSARGLRGEDTQYF. CDR3 nucleotides: TGCAGTGCTAGAGGCCTACGCGGGGAAGATACGCAGTATTTT.